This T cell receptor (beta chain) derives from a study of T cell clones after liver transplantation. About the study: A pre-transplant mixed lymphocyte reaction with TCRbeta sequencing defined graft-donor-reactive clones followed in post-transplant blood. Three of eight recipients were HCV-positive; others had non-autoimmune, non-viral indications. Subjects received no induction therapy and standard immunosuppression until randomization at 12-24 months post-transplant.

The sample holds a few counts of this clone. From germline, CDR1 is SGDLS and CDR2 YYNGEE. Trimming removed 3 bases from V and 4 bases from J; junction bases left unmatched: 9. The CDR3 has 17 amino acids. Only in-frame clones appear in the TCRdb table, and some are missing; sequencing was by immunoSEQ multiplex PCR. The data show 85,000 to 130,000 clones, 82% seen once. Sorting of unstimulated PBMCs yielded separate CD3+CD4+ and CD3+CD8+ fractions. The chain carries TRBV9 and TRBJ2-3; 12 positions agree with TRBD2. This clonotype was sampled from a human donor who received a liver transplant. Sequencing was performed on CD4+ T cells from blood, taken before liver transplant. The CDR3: CASSARLAGEWPDTQYF. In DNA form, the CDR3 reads TGTGCCAGCAGCGCAAGACTAGCGGGAGAGTGGCCAGATACGCAGTATTTT.